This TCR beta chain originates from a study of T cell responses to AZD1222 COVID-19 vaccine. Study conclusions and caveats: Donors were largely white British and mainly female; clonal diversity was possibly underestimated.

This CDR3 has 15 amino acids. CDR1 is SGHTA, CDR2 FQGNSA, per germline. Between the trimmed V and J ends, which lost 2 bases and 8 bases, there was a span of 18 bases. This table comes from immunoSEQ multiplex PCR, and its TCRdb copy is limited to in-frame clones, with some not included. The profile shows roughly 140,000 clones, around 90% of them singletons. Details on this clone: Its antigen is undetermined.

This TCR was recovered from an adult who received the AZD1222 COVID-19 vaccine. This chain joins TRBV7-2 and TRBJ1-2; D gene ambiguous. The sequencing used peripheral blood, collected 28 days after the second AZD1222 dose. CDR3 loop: CASSLIRSSGEGYTF. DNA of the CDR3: TGTGCCAGCAGCTTAATAAGGTCCTCCGGCGAGGGCTACACCTTC.